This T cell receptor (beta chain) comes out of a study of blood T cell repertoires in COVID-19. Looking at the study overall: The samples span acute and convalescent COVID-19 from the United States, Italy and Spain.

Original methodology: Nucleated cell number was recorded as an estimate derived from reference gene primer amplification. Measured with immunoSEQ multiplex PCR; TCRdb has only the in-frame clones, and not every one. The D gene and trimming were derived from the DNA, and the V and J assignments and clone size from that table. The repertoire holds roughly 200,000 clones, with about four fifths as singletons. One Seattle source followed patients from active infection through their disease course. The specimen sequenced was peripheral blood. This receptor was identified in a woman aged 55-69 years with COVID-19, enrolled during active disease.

The CDR3 loop reads CASGGPQGETQYF. DNA for the CDR3: TGTGCCTCCGGAGGTCCCCAAGGGGAGACCCAGTACTTC. The V gene is TRBV7-7, the J gene TRBJ2-5; D possibly corresponds to TRBD2 (5 bases). Looked up from germline, CDR1 is SSHAT and CDR2 is FNYEAQ (reference sequence). The CDR3 extends over 13 amino acids. Trimming removed 11 bases at V and 5 bases at J, with 18 bases between.